This TCR beta chain was sequenced in a study of control samples from healthy donors and cancer patients. Sequencing was performed with immunoSEQ multiplex PCR; in TCRdb, only in-frame clones are kept and a portion is missing. Of 130,000 or so clones listed, about 88% are singletons. This clone was detected only a few times. This CDR3 region has 15 residues. Between the trimmed V and J ends, which lost 5 bases and 5 bases, there was a span of 18 bases. Germline CDR1 SEHNR, CDR2 FQNEAQ (reference sequence). This sequence was found in a man aged 50-60 years in good health. V and J are TRBV7-9 and TRBJ2-5; the D gene is possibly TRBD2 (6 bases). The sequencing sample was made of blood. The CDR3 DNA reads as TGTGCCAGCAGCCCAGGGACTGGGGCGGCGGAGACCCAGTACTTC. It encodes CASSPGTGAAETQYF.